Listed here are 29 T cell receptor beta chains from one sample, sequenced in a study of CXCR3-negative and CXCR3-positive naive CD8 T cells. The study made its TRB cDNA libraries by 5' RACE, adding UMI labels. TCRdb reprocessed the 5' RACE reads and reports one entry per CDR3 protein, with no DNA. In total, the table holds about 89,000 distinct CDR3 sequences. Study-wide results and limits: CXCR3-positive naive cells carried more hydrophobic TRB CDR3s than CXCR3-negative naive cells did.

Antigen specificity for these receptors is unknown. The sample taken for sequencing was naive CXCR3+ CD8+ T cells from blood. The subset denotes: CD45RO-CCR7+CD27+CD95- naive CD8+ T cells expressing CXCR3 (TNR3+). These receptors came from a human donor in good health. Some clones in this sample may be carry-over from other donors' samples.

CDR3 region: CASSPIGGILSYNEQFF. V is TRBV27 and J is TRBJ2-1; TCRdb's D call, TRBD1, is unchecked because there is no DNA. The CDR3 is 17 residues long. Germline V gives CDR1 MNHEY, CDR2 SMNVEV (reference sequence).

This chain connects TRBV6-5 to TRBJ1-1. The CDR3 consists of 13 residues. Germline V gene lookup returns CDR1 MNHEY and CDR2 SVGAGI. CDR3 residues: CASRSLEGPEAFF.

The chain carries TRBV5-6 and TRBJ1-2; as DNA is missing, the TRBD1 call by TCRdb cannot be tested. CDR1 and CDR2 from the germline V gene are SGHDT and YYEEEE. This CDR3 has 14 residues. The CDR3 sequence: CASVPGRQNYGYTF.

The V and J genes are TRBV4-1 and TRBJ2-2. The CDR3 is made up of 14 amino acids. Germline CDR1 is MGHRA and CDR2 is YSYEKL. The CDR3 loop is CASSQVGNTGELFF.

The chain couples TRBV28 to TRBJ1-5. CDR1 is MDHEN, CDR2 SYDVKM, per germline. CDR3 length equals 13 residues. CDR3 protein: CASSFVEGQPQHF.

The chain combines TRBV28 with TRBJ2-7; TCRdb proposes TRBD1, but this gene call is untestable without DNA. Germline assignment: CDR1 MDHEN and CDR2 SYDVKM. There are 16 residues in the CDR3. The CDR3 is CASSLEGQGSSYEQYF. The variable domain in full, completed from reference TRBV28 and TRBJ2-7, reads DVKVTQSSRYLVKRTGEKVFLECVQDMDHENMFWYRQDPGLGLRLIYFSYDVKMKEKGDIPEGYSVSREKKERFSLILESASTNQTSMYLCASSLEGQGSSYEQYFGPGTRLTVT.

V and J are TRBV14 and TRBJ2-3; TCRdb selects TRBD2, and the lack of DNA leaves this call unchecked. This CDR3 contains 15 residues. Germline V gene sequence: CDR1 SGHDN, CDR2 FVKESK. The CDR3 protein is CASSQAGGPADTQYF.

J is TRBJ1-5 and V is TRBV25-1; the TCRdb call, TRBD1, lacks DNA for checking. This CDR3 is built from 14 residues. The V gene's germline CDR1 is MGHDK and CDR2 SYGVNS. The CDR3: CASRDRTGLRPQHF. Full variable domain (missing parts from reference TRBV25-1 and TRBJ1-5): EADIYQTPRYLVIGTGKKITLECSQTMGHDKMYWYQQDPGMELHLIHYSYGVNSTEKGDLSSESTVSRIRTEHFPLTLESARPSHTSQYLCASRDRTGLRPQHFGDGTRLSIL.

The chain is built from TRBV11-2 and TRBJ2-7; there is no DNA to check the TCRdb D call of TRBD1. Germline CDR1 reads SGHAT; CDR2 reads FQNNGV. This CDR3 spans 15 amino acids. The CDR3 here is CASSLTQGAYYEQYF.

The chain is built from TRBV4-3 and TRBJ2-2; there is no DNA to check the TCRdb D call of TRBD1. CDR1 LGHNA and CDR2 YSLEER come from the germline V gene. The CDR3 sequence is 17 residues long. CDR3 sequence: CASSQDSPGGGTGELFF.

The V call is TRBV4-1, the J call TRBJ2-2; the D gene TCRdb calls, TRBD1, cannot be checked with no DNA. This CDR3 spans 19 amino acids. Germline V gene sequence: CDR1 MGHRA, CDR2 YSYEKL. CDR3 sequence reads: CASSPGRTGGALYTGELFF.

V gene TRBV14 combines with J gene TRBJ2-1. Germline CDR1 SGHDN, CDR2 FVKESK. CDR3 size: 15 residues. CDR3 loop: CASSHGVASYNEQFF.

The V gene is TRBV30, the J gene TRBJ2-7. Germline V gene data show CDR1 as GTSNPN and CDR2 as SVGIG (reference sequence). The CDR3 runs 13 residues. CDR3 region: CAWIAGPSYEQYF.

V usage is TRBV13 and J usage is TRBJ2-7. This CDR3 is 12 amino acids long. The germline CDR1 and CDR2 sequences are PRHDT and FYEKMQ (reference sequence). CDR3 region: CASSRFTYEQYF.

The chain links TRBV14 to TRBJ2-7; TCRdb returns TRBD2, unconfirmable since there is no DNA. CDR3 length: 16 residues. Germline V gene sequence: CDR1 SGHDN, CDR2 FVKESK. The chain's CDR3 is CASSQDLGLARNDQYF.

CDR3 sequence reads: CASSQPGTGMLYEQFF. The rearrangement joins TRBV7-3 to TRBJ2-1; TCRdb proposes TRBD1, but this gene call is untestable without DNA. The germline V gene encodes CDR1 SGHTA and CDR2 FQGTGA. CDR3 length equals 16 residues. The full variable domain, rest sourced from reference TRBV7-3 and TRBJ2-1, is GAGVSQTPSNKVTEKGKYVELRCDPISGHTALYWYRQSLGQGPEFLIYFQGTGAADDSGLPNDRFFAVRPEGSVSTLKIQRTERGDSAVYLCASSQPGTGMLYEQFFGPGTRLTVL.

This chain links TRBV10-3 with TRBJ2-1; TCRdb's D call, TRBD2, is unchecked because there is no DNA. CDR1 is ENHRY and CDR2 is SYGVKD in the germline V gene. This CDR3 has 19 residues. CDR3 amino acids: CAISEPASLTSGAYNEQFF.

This CDR3 is CASSLSQITDTQYF. The chain has TRBV27 and TRBJ2-3. There are 14 residues in the CDR3. Germline values: CDR1 MNHEY, CDR2 SMNVEV (reference sequence).

The genes are TRBV19 and TRBJ2-2; the D gene TCRdb calls, TRBD1, cannot be checked with no DNA. Germline CDR1 reads LNHDA; CDR2 reads SQIVND (reference sequence). The CDR3 loop spans 15 amino acids. This CDR3 reads CASSTRTDPTGELFF. Combining the CDR3 with reference TRBV19 and TRBJ2-2 gives the whole variable domain DGGITQSPKYLFRKEGQNVTLSCEQNLNHDAMYWYRQDPGQGLRLIYYSQIVNDFQKGDIAEGYSVSREKKESFPLTVTSAQKNPTAFYLCASSTRTDPTGELFFGEGSRLTVL.

The V call is TRBV3-1, the J call TRBJ2-7; checking the TCRdb D call of TRBD2 is not possible without DNA. The CDR3 extends over 14 amino acids. Per the germline V gene, CDR1 is LGHDT and CDR2 is YNNKEL (reference sequence). The CDR3 here is CASSPARGIYEQYF.

The J gene is TRBJ2-5, the V gene TRBV21-1. TRBV21-1 is a documented pseudogene. The CDR3 length is 13 residues. CDR3 sequence reads: CASSNIDEETQYF.

The chain combines TRBV9 with TRBJ2-1; TCRdb's D call of TRBD1 is untestable without DNA. Germline lookup yields CDR1 SGDLS and CDR2 YYNGEE. CDR3 length: 14 residues. This CDR3 is CASSGGTGYNEQFF.

The chain couples TRBV5-1 to TRBJ2-7; the D call of TRBD1 rests on TCRdb alone, since no DNA is present to check it. From germline, CDR1 is SGHRS and CDR2 YFSETQ. The CDR3 consists of 15 residues. CDR3 amino acids: CASSAYGTPSPEQYF.

This rearrangement joins TRBV6-1 to TRBJ2-1; TCRdb indicates TRBD2, and absent DNA this call remains unverified. CDR1 and CDR2 (germline): MNHNS, SASEGT. The CDR3 spans 14 residues. CDR3 sequence reads: CASGRLAGDNEQFF.

The chain uses TRBV19 and TRBJ1-5; TCRdb's D gene call, TRBD1, goes unchecked for lack of DNA. From germline, CDR1 is LNHDA and CDR2 SQIVND (reference sequence). There are 15 residues in the CDR3. This chain's CDR3 is CVSSGDRENNQPQHF.

The chain carries TRBV14 and TRBJ2-1. The CDR3 loop spans 13 amino acids. Per germline, CDR1 SGHDN and CDR2 FVKESK. The CDR3 sequence: CASSQGRHNEQFF.

The chain carries TRBV3-1 and TRBJ1-1; the D call from TCRdb, TRBD1, cannot be confirmed without DNA. The CDR3 covers 15 residues. Germline CDR1 reads LGHDT; CDR2 reads YNNKEL (reference sequence). CDR3 region: CASSHQQGSNTEAFF.

The rearrangement links TRBV28 to TRBJ1-2; TCRdb picks TRBD1, but there is no DNA to check that call. The CDR3 extends over 16 amino acids. Germline assignment: CDR1 MDHEN and CDR2 SYDVKM. CDR3 residues: CASSSPRAGADYGYTF.

The CDR3 reads CSAPRDRGTDTQYF. The gene calls are TRBV20-1 and TRBJ2-3; the TCRdb call, TRBD1, lacks DNA for checking. Germline V gene sequence: CDR1 DFQATT, CDR2 SNEGSKA (reference sequence). The CDR3 covers 14 residues.